Only a few counts were recorded for the clone carrying this T cell receptor (beta chain). Its antigen is as yet unknown. This entry is derived from a study of response to subunit inactivated influenza vaccine. General study results and limits: The authors suggested that few new T cells are recruited per seasonal influenza vaccination.

A single record per CDR3 protein comes from TCRdb applying MiXCR to the RT-PCR reads. The sample holds some 800,000 distinct CDR3 sequences, approximately 21% seen once. The J segment lost 7 bases and the V segment lost 4 bases, leaving 9 bases of the junction unmatched. The CDR3 loop spans 13 amino acids. Germline values: CDR1 DFQATT, CDR2 SNEGSKA (reference sequence). The source material was PBMCs from blood, sampled more than 4 days after vaccination. The sequence was collected from a man aged 50-60 years who received an inactivated influenza vaccine. The chain is built from TRBV20-1 and TRBJ2-7; TRBD2 agrees at 8 bases. CDR3 in DNA: TGCAGTGCTAACCGGGGGGGACTCGGGGAGCAGTACTTC. Protein product: CSANRGGLGEQYF.